This T cell receptor beta chain was profiled in a study of Ad26.COV2.S vaccination and SARS-CoV-2 variants. Study outcomes and limitations: The study found similar non-spike TCR breadth in vaccine and placebo recipients.

As for this clone: Its antigen is not known.

Treatment in this sample: about 20 received Ad26.COV2.S at low or high dose, single or two shots; about 5 received placebo; per-sample allocation not given. Repertoires come from day 63 after the first vaccine or placebo injection. Assay: immunoSEQ multiplex PCR; the TCRdb copy retains only in-frame clones and omits some. The sample records roughly 390,000 clones, roughly nine tenths being singletons. This CDR3 is 13 amino acids long. Germline CDR1 reads SGHDN; CDR2 reads FVKESK. Trimming left V 5 bases short and J 6 bases short, with 14 bases between. Sequencing was performed on peripheral blood, taken in a trial of Ad26.COV2.S vaccine versus placebo. The sequence was obtained from a person between 18 and 59 years old who received the Ad26.COV2.S COVID-19 vaccine or a placebo. This rearrangement joins TRBV14 to TRBJ2-7; D is uncertain. The CDR3 sequence: CASSLYKEAEQYF. The CDR3 bases are TGTGCCAGCAGCTTGTATAAAGAGGCCGAGCAGTACTTC.